This paragraph reports one TCR beta chain. The antigen it recognizes is unknown. The record has no base qualities; no much larger clone is one base away. This sample is drawn from a study of blood T cell repertoires in COVID-19 (dated by TCRdb to the early 2020s). In terms of the full investigation: Samples covering the acute and convalescent phases of COVID-19 were provided by collaborators in the United States, Italy and Spain. Samples came from the ongoing ImmuneRACE study (first 160 participants) plus 1,254 subjects from 6 global collaborators. The dataset comprised deeply sampled blood TCRbeta repertoires from subjects exposed to, actively infected with, or recovered from COVID-19. Where available, HLA class I and class II types were obtained from metadata supplied by the sample provider rather than from assay-based typing. The prospective study material was composed of cDNA or gDNA derived from T cells, B-cell-depleted T cells, or PBMCs. The repertoires were released in a freely available public database meant as a resource for research on the immune response to SARS-CoV-2. Nearly every sample came with metadata listing a de-identified subject ID, COVID-19 status, age in years and sex. What the work shows at the level of the full study, not this receptor alone: The amount of clinical and demographic metadata varied by source and participant and was provided uncurated.

In the prospective study, participants were roughly 18 to 100 years old, resided in about two dozen geographic areas of the United States, and were enrolled through a virtual design. In the prospective study, cohorts were assigned on the basis of participant-reported clinical history obtained from a screening survey and a study questionnaire. Recovered participants in ImmuneRACE Cohort 3 were defined as having two consecutive negative NP/OP PCR tests, clearance from a healthcare professional, or resolution of symptoms. Each participant in the prospective study had whole blood, serum and a nasopharyngeal or oropharyngeal swab collected by mobile phlebotomists. Prospective study participants could optionally give additional blood draws and questionnaires over an approximately two-month period. Blood samples from the prospective study were shipped frozen or at room temperature prior to DNA extraction.

TCRbeta CDR3 regions were amplified from genomic DNA using the immunoSEQ Assay, a bias-controlled multiplex PCR. The authors processed their data as follows. Nucleated cell counts per sample were estimated from amplification of reference gene primers within the assay. To quantify the absolute abundance of each unique TCRbeta CDR3 rearrangement, sequence reads were collapsed and filtered. Productive Simpson clonality was computed per sample as the square root of Simpson's diversity index over productive rearrangements. TCRdb mirrors the immuneACCESS table, restricted to in-frame sequences. Some clones are absent from its copies; in checked studies, under half trace to an unresolved V gene, and the reason for the others is unknown. The V and J calls and the clone size are those of that table, but D and trimming were determined from the DNA. The sample profile shows more than 450,000 clones; 75% to 90% of them were found once. Around 0.64% of the sample is in the top ten clones.

The sequence was obtained from a woman in her late teens or twenties who had recovered from COVID-19. Sample: PBMCs or T cells enriched from blood (not recorded which).

The CDR3: CASSDGARQPQHF. The sequence in DNA is TGTGCCAGCAGTGATGGAGCGAGGCAGCCCCAGCATTTT. In this chain, TRBV6-1 is recombined with TRBJ1-5; confidence is insufficient to name the D gene. CDR1 and CDR2 are drawn from the germline V gene: MNHNS, SASEGT. A distance of 10 bases separates the germline ends of V and J, which lose 3 bases and 7 bases respectively. The CDR3 covers 13 residues, taking in both the cysteine and the phenylalanine. Kept here is only the CDR3 DNA, which spans 39 bases and is read in frame from base 1.